Each of the 5 T cell receptor beta chains below was sequenced from the same sample in a study of T cells in Graves' hyperthyroidism and ophthalmopathy. What was amplified from RNA transcripts were TCR beta CDR3 regions. The TCR CDR3 was amplified in a first-round RT-PCR using the HTBI primer set. A single record per CDR3 protein comes from TCRdb applying MiXCR to the multiplex PCR reads. The sample gives approximately 870,000 distinct CDR3 sequences, 38% of which show up once; approximately 8.7% is in the top ten. The sample consisted of blood. Receptors originate from a man aged 18 to 29 with Graves' hyperthyroidism.

V and J are TRBV28 and TRBJ1-5; weak D call: TRBD1 (5 bases). This CDR3 has 16 amino acids. Germline V CDR1 and CDR2: MDHEN, SYDVKM. The ends were cut back, 3 bases at V and 7 bases at J, with 19 bases in the middle. CDR3 bases: TGTGCCAGCAGTTTTAGGTTGAGGGGTATAGTACAGCCCCAGCATTTT. The encoded protein is CASSFRLRGIVQPQHF.

The rearrangement joins TRBV9 to TRBJ2-7; D remains unclear. This CDR3 is 15 amino acids long. Germline lookup yields CDR1 SGDLS and CDR2 YYNGEE. V gave up 4 bases and J gave up 4 bases, with 18 bases separating them. The CDR3 DNA reads TGTGCCAGCAGCCAAGGCGCCGCGAGCCCATACGAGCAGTACTTC. Translating it yields CASSQGAASPYEQYF.

The V and J genes are TRBV3-1 and TRBJ1-5; D call uncertain. Trimming pared 1 base from V and 8 bases from J, leaving 9 bases between. This CDR3 spans 13 amino acids. Germline V gene lookup returns CDR1 LGHDT and CDR2 YNNKEL (reference sequence). The CDR3 protein is CASSQAGMEPQHF. CDR3 sequence (DNA): TGTGCCAGCAGCCAAGCAGGAATGGAGCCCCAGCATTTT.

This chain joins TRBV19 and TRBJ1-6, with a possible D match to TRBD1 (6 bases). V dropped 2 bases and J dropped 8 bases, with 10 bases sitting between them. The CDR3 runs 14 residues. CDR1 is LNHDA and CDR2 is SQIVND in the germline V gene (reference sequence). CDR3 sequence reads: CASSIQGNDSPLHF. The DNA for the CDR3 is TGTGCCAGTAGTATACAGGGGAATGATTCACCCCTCCACTTT. Using reference TRBV19 and TRBJ1-6 for the parts outside the CDR3, the full variable domain is DGGITQSPKYLFRKEGQNVTLSCEQNLNHDAMYWYRQDPGQGLRLIYYSQIVNDFQKGDIAEGYSVSREKKESFPLTVTSAQKNPTAFYLCASSIQGNDSPLHFGNGTRLTVT.

This clonotype was counted many times. The rearrangement uses TRBV19 and TRBJ1-2; D gene uncertain. The V and J ends lost 6 bases and 3 bases respectively, with 5 bases between them. The germline V gene encodes CDR1 LNHDA and CDR2 SQIVND (reference sequence). This CDR3 spans 11 amino acids. Here the CDR3 reads CASRVDYGYTF. The CDR3 bases are TGTGCCAGTAGAGTAGACTATGGCTACACCTTC.